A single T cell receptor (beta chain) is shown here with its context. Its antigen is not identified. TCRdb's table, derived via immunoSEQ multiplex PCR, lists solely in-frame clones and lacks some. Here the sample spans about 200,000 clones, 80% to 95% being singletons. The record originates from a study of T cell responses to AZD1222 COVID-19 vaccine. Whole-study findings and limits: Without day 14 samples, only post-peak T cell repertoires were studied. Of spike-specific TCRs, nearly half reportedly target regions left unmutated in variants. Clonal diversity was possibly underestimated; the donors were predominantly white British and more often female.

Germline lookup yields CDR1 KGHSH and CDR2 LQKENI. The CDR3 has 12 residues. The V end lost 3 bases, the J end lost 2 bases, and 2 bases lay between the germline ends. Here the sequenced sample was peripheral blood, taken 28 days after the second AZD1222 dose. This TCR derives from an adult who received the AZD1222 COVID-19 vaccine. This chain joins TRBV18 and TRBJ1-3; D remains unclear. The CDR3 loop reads CASSPTGNTIYF. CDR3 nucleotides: TGTGCCAGCTCACCGACTGGAAACACCATATATTTT.